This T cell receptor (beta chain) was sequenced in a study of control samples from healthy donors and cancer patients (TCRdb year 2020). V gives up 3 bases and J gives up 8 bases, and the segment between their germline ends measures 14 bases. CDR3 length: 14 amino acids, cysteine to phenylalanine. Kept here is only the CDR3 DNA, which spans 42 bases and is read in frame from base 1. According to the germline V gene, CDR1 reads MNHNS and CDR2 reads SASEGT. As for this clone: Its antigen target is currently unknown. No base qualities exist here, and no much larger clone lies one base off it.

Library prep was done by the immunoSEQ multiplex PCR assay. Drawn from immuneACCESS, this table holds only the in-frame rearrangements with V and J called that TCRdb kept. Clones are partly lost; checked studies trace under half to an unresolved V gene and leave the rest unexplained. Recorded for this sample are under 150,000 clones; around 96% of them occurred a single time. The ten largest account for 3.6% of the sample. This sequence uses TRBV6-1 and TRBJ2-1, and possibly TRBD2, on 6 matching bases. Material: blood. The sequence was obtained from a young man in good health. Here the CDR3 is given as CASSDLGRRDEQFF. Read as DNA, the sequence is TGTGCCAGCAGTGACCTGGGCCGGAGGGATGAGCAGTTCTTC.